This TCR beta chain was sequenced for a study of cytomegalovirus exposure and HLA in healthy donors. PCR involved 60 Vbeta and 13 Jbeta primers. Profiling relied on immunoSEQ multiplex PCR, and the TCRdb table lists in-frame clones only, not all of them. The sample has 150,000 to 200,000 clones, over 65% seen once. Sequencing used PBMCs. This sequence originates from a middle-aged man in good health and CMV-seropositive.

The CDR3: CASSRIDYPQETQYF. The CDR3 DNA is TGTGCCAGCAGCCGAATTGACTACCCACAAGAGACCCAGTACTTC. J is TRBJ2-5 and V is TRBV7-9; the D gene is possibly TRBD2 (5 bases). Between the trimmed V and J ends, which lost 5 bases and 2 bases, there was a span of 15 bases. This CDR3 region has 15 residues. In germline, CDR1 is SEHNR, CDR2 FQNEAQ (reference sequence).